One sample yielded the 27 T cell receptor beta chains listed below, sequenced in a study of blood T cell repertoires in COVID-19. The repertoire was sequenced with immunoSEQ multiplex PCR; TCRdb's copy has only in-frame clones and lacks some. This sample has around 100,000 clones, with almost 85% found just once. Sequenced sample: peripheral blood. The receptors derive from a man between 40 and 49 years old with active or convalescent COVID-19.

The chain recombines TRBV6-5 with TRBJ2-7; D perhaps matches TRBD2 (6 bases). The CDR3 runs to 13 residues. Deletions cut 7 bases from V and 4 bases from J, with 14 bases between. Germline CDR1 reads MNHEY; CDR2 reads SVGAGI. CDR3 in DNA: TGTGCCAGCACGGCCGGCGGGGCGTACGAGCAGTACTTC. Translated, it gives CASTAGGAYEQYF.

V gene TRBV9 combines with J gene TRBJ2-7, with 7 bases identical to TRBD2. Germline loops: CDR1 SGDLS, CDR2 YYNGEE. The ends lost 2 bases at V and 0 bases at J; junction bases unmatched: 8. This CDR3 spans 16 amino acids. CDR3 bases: TGTGCCAGCAGCGTGTCTGCCGGGGGGATCTCCTACGAGCAGTACTTC. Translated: CASSVSAGGISYEQYF. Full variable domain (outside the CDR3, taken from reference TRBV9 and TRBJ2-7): DSGVTQTPKHLITATGQRVTLRCSPRSGDLSVYWYQQSLDQGLQFLIQYYNGEERAKGNILERFSAQQFPDLHSELNLSSLELGDSALYFCASSVSAGGISYEQYFGPGTRLTVT.

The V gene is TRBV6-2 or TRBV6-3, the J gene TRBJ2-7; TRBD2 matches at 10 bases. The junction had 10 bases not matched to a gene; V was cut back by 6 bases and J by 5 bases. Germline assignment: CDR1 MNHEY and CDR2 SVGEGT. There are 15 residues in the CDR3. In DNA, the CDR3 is TGTGCCAGCAGGCCTAGCGGGGGCCAAGGGGACGAGCAGTACTTC. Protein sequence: CASRPSGGQGDEQYF.

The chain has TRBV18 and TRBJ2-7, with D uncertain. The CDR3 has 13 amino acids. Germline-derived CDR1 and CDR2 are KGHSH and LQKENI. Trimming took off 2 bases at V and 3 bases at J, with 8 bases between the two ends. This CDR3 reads CASSPGHLYEQYF. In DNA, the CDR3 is TGTGCCAGCTCACCAGGGCACCTCTACGAGCAGTACTTC.

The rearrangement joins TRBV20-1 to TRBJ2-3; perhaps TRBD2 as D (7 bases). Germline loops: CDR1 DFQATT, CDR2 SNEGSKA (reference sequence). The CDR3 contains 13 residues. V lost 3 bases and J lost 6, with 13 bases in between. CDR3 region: CSASRGAPDTQYF. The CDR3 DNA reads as TGCAGTGCTAGTCGGGGGGCCCCGGATACGCAGTATTTT.

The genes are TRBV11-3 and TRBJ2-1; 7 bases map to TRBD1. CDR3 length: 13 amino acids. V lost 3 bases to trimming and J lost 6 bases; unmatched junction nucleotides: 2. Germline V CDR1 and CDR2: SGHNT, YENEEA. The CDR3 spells CASSFDRANEQFF. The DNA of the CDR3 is TGTGCCAGCAGCTTTGACAGGGCCAATGAGCAGTTCTTC.

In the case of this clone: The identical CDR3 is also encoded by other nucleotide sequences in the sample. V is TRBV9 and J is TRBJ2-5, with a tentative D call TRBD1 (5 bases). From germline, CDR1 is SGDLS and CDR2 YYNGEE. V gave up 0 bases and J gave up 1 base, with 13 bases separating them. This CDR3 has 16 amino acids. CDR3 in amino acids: CASSVALDTGQETQYF. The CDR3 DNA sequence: TGTGCCAGCAGCGTAGCATTGGACACGGGCCAAGAGACCCAGTACTTC.

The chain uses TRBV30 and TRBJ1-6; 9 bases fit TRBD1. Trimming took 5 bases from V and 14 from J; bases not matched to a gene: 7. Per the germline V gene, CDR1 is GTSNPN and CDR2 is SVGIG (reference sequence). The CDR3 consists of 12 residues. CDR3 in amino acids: CAWAQGARTLHF. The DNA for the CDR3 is TGTGCCTGGGCACAGGGGGCGCGTACCCTCCACTTT.

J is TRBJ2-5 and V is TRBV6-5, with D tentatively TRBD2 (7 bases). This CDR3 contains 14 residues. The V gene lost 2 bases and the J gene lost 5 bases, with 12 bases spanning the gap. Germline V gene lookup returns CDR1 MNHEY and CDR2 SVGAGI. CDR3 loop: CASSYRGGRETQYF. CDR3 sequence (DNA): TGTGCCAGCAGTTACAGGGGGGGCAGGGAGACCCAGTACTTC.

As DNA, the CDR3 is TGTGCCAGTAGTTCCAGACCGACTTATAGCAATCAGCCCCAGCATTTT. This translates into CASSSRPTYSNQPQHF. The chain combines TRBV19 with TRBJ1-5; D unresolved. Germline V gives CDR1 LNHDA, CDR2 SQIVND (reference sequence). The CDR3 spans 16 residues. V lost 5 bases and J lost 0, with 14 bases in between.

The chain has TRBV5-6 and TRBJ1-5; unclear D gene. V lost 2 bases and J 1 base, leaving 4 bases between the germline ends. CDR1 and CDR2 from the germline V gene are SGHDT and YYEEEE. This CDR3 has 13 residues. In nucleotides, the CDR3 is TGTGCCAGCAGCTTTCAAAGCAATCAGCCCCAGCATTTT. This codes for CASSFQSNQPQHF.

CDR3 DNA: TGTGCCAGCAGCTTAGCGGGGGGGCTCAATGAGCAGTTCTTC. Residues: CASSLAGGLNEQFF. The chain has TRBV7-3 and TRBJ2-1; 9 bases align to TRBD2. The CDR3 runs 14 residues. In germline, CDR1 is SGHTA, CDR2 FQGTGA. V shed 2 bases and J 6 bases; nucleotides not matched to a gene: 2.

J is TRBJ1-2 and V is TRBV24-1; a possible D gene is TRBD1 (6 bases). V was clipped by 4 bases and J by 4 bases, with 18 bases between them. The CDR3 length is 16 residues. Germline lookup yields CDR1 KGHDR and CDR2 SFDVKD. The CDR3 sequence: CATSDPSQGSSYGYTF. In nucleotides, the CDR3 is TGTGCCACCAGTGACCCCTCCCAGGGGTCCTCCTATGGCTACACCTTC.

For the CDR3, the DNA is TGTGCCAGCTCGAAATCACAGGTTGTTGACCAGCCCCAGCATTTT. This sequence encodes CASSKSQVVDQPQHF. The chain uses TRBV18 and TRBJ1-5, with D possibly matching TRBD1 (5 bases). CDR1 and CDR2 (germline): KGHSH, LQKENI. Trimming took 6 bases from V and 7 from J, leaving 19 bases between them. CDR3 size: 15 residues.

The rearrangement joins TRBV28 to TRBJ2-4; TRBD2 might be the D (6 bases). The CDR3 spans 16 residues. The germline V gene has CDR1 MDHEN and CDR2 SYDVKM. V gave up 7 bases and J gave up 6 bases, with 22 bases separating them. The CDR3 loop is CASTPSRRLGSNIQYF. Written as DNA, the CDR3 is TGTGCCAGCACCCCCTCGCGGAGACTAGGGTCAAACATTCAGTACTTC.

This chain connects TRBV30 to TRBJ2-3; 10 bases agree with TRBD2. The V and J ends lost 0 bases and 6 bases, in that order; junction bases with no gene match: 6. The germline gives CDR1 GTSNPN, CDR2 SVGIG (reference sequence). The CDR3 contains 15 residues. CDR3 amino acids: CAWSVQSGGVDTQYF. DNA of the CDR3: TGTGCCTGGAGTGTACAAAGCGGGGGGGTGGATACGCAGTATTTT.

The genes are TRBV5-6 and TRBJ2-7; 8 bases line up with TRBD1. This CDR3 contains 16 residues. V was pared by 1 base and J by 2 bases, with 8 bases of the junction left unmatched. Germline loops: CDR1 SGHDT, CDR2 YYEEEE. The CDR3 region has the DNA TGTGCCAGCAGCTTGCTGGAGGACAGGGAGGCCTACGAGCAGTACTTC. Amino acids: CASSLLEDREAYEQYF.

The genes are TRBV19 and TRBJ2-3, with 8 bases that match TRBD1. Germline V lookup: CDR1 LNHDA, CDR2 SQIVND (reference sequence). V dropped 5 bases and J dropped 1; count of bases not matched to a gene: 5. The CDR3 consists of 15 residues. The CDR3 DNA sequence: TGTGCCAGTAGTCATCCGGGACAGGGCACAGATACGCAGTATTTT. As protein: CASSHPGQGTDTQYF.

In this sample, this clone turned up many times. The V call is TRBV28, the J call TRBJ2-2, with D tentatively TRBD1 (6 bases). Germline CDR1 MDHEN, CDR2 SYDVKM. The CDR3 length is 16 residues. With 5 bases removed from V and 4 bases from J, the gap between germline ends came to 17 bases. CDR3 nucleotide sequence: TGTGCCAGCAGTCCAACCAGGGGCTCGGGCACCGGGGAGCTGTTTTTT. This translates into CASSPTRGSGTGELFF.

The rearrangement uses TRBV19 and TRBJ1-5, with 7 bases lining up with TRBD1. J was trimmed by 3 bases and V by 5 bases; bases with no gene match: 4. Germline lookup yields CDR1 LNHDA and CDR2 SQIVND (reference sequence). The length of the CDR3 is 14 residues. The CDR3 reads CASSLGQNNQPQHF. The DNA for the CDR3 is TGTGCCAGTAGTCTGGGACAGAACAATCAGCCCCAGCATTTT.

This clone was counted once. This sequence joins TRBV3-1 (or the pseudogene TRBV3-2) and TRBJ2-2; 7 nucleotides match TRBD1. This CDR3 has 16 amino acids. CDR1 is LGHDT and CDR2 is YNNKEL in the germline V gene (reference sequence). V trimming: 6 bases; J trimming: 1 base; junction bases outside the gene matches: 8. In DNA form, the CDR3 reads TGTGCCAGCAGTCATAGGACAGGCCGGAACACCGGGGAGCTGTTTTTT. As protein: CASSHRTGRNTGELFF.

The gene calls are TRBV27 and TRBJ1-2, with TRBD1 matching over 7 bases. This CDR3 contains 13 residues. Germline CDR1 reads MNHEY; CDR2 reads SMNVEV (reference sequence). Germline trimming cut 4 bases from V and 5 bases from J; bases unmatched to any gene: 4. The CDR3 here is CASSSRQGYGYTF. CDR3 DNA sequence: TGTGCCAGCAGTTCCCGACAGGGTTATGGCTACACCTTC.

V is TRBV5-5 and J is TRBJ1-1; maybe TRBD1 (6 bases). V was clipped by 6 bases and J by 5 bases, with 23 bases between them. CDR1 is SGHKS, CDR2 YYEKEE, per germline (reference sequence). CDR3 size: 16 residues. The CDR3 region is CASKNPLGGLWTEAFF. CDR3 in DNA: TGTGCCAGCAAAAATCCGCTCGGGGGGCTGTGGACTGAAGCTTTCTTT.

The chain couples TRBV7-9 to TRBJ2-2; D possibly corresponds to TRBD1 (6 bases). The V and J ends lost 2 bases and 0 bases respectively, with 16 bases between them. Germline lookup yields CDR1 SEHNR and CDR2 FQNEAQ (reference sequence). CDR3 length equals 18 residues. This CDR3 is CASSLPDYRESNTGELFF. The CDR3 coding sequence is TGTGCCAGCAGCTTACCCGACTACAGGGAGTCGAACACCGGGGAGCTGTTTTTT. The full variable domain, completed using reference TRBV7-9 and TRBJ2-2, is DTGVSQNPRHKITKRGQNVTFRCDPISEHNRLYWYRQTLGQGPEFLTYFQNEAQLEKSRLLSDRFSAERPKGSFSTLEIQRTEQGDSAMYLCASSLPDYRESNTGELFFGEGSRLTVL.

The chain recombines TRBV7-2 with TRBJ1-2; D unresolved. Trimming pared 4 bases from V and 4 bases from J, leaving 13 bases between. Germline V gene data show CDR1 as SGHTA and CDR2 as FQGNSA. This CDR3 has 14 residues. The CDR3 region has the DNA TGTGCCAGCAGCTCCTCGAGTAATGCCTATGGCTACACCTTC. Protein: CASSSSSNAYGYTF. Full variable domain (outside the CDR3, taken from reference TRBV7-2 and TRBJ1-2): GAGVSQSPSNKVTEKGKDVELRCDPISGHTALYWYRQSLGQGLEFLIYFQGNSAPDKSGLPSDRFSAERTGGSVSTLTIQRTQQEDSAVYLCASSSSSNAYGYTFGSGTRLTVV.

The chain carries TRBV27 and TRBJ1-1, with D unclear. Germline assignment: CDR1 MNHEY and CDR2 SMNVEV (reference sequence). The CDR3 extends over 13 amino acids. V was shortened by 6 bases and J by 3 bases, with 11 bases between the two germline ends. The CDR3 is CASSWRRDTEAFF. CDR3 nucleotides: TGTGCCAGCAGCTGGAGGCGGGACACTGAAGCTTTCTTT.

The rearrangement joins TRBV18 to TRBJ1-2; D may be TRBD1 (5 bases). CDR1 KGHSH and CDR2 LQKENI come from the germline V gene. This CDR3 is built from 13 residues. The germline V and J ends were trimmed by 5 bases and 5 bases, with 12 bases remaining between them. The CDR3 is CASSEGRGYGYTF. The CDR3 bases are TGTGCCAGCTCAGAGGGCCGGGGGTATGGCTACACCTTC.